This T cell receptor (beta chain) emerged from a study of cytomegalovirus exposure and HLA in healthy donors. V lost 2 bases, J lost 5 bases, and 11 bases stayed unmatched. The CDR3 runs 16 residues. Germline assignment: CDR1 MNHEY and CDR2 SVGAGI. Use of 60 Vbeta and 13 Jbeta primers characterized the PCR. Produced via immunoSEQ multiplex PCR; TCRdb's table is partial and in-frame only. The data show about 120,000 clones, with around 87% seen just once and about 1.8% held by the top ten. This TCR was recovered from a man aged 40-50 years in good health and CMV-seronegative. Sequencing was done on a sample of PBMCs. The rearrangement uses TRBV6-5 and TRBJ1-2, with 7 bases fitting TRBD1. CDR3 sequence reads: CASSYGGGVQLYGYTF. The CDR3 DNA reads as TGTGCCAGCAGTTACGGAGGGGGCGTCCAACTGTATGGCTACACCTTC.